This passage covers 29 T cell receptor beta chains from one sample sequenced in a study of blood T cell repertoires in COVID-19. The table came from immunoSEQ multiplex PCR; TCRdb's copy has only in-frame clones and leaves some out. The sample holds around 200,000 clones; around nine tenths are singletons and the top ten take 2.5% to 3.5%. The source material was peripheral blood. Receptor source: a man aged 35-49 years with active or convalescent COVID-19.

The chain is built from TRBV7-9 and TRBJ1-6; no reliable D call. The CDR3 sequence is 16 residues long. Trimming took 1 base from V and 0 from J, leaving 7 bases between them. Germline V lookup: CDR1 SEHNR, CDR2 FQNEAQ (reference sequence). The CDR3, as DNA: TGTGCCAGCAGCTTAGGGAGGAGCTCCTATAATTCACCCCTCCACTTT. It is translated as CASSLGRSSYNSPLHF.

The chain couples TRBV19 to TRBJ1-5; maybe TRBD1 (5 bases). The CDR3 length is 15 residues. Germline CDR1 is LNHDA and CDR2 is SQIVND (reference sequence). The V gene lost 4 bases and the J gene lost 0 bases, with 10 bases spanning the gap. CDR3 sequence (DNA): TGTGCCAGTAGTAGGGACTTCTATAGCAATCAGCCCCAGCATTTT. Translating it yields CASSRDFYSNQPQHF.

The chain recombines TRBV12-3 or TRBV12-4 with TRBJ1-2; the D gene is possibly TRBD1 (5 bases). V lost 5 bases, J lost 4 bases, and 11 bases lay in between. This CDR3 has 13 residues. The CDR3: CASSPKGVYGYTF. The CDR3 DNA reads TGTGCCAGCAGTCCCAAAGGGGTCTATGGCTACACCTTC.

The V and J genes are TRBV5-8 and TRBJ2-5; D perhaps matches TRBD1 (6 bases). Germline CDR1 and CDR2: SGHTS and YDEGEE. The CDR3 sequence is 13 residues long. V shed 4 bases and J shed 1 base, with 8 bases lying between them. CDR3 sequence: CASSLDSQETQYF. The CDR3 bases are TGTGCCAGCAGCCTGGACAGCCAAGAGACCCAGTACTTC.

V gene TRBV6-5 combines with J gene TRBJ1-6, with D unresolved. V lost 2 bases and J 9 bases, leaving 11 bases between the germline ends. The CDR3 spans 14 residues. Germline V CDR1 and CDR2: MNHEY, SVGAGI. The CDR3 protein is CASSYMGAGSPLHF. DNA of the CDR3: TGTGCCAGCAGTTACATGGGTGCGGGTTCACCCCTCCACTTT.

This chain connects TRBV13 to TRBJ2-5; D might be TRBD1 (6 bases). V was cut by 5 bases and J by 5 bases, with 9 bases left in between. Germline CDR1 and CDR2: PRHDT and FYEKMQ (reference sequence). The CDR3 is 12 amino acids. CDR3 sequence (DNA): TGTGCCAGCAGCCGACAGGCTGAGACCCAGTACTTC. The encoded protein is CASSRQAETQYF.

The chain is built from TRBV24-1 and TRBJ2-1; perhaps TRBD1 as D (5 bases). Germline loops: CDR1 KGHDR, CDR2 SFDVKD. The ends were cut back, 3 bases at V and 2 bases at J, with 13 bases in the middle. CDR3 size: 16 residues. CDR3: CATSDRGADTYNEQFF. CDR3 nucleotides: TGTGCCACCAGTGATAGGGGCGCCGACACCTACAATGAGCAGTTCTTC.

The chain recombines TRBV28 with TRBJ1-4; D gene uncertain. Germline V gives CDR1 MDHEN, CDR2 SYDVKM. V was pared by 3 bases and J by 8 bases, with 10 bases between. The CDR3 extends over 13 amino acids. The CDR3 loop reads CASSLGPLEKLFF. The CDR3 DNA follows: TGTGCCAGCAGTTTGGGCCCCTTGGAAAAACTGTTTTTT.

This chain uses TRBV6-6 with TRBJ2-4; a weak D match, TRBD1 (6 bases). V was cut by 2 bases and J by 7 bases, with 9 bases left in between. The CDR3 has 13 amino acids. From germline, CDR1 is MNHNY and CDR2 SVGAGI (reference sequence). CDR3: CASSYGGRNIQYF. CDR3 nucleotides: TGTGCCAGCAGTTACGGGGGCCGGAACATTCAGTACTTC.

This clone has a handful of counts. One end of the junction fails to match germline, which may point to a read error. The chain couples TRBV15 to TRBJ1-2; 8 nucleotides align to TRBD1. The CDR3 totals 13 residues. From germline, CDR1 is LNHNV and CDR2 YYDKDF (reference sequence). The CDR3 region has the DNA TGTGCCACCCGCAGGGGGCGCGAATATGGCTACACCTTC. Translation gives CATRRGREYGYTF.

The genes are TRBV11-3 and TRBJ1-1; D possibly corresponds to TRBD1 (6 bases). V dropped 0 bases and J dropped 11 bases, with 16 bases sitting between them. CDR1 SGHNT and CDR2 YENEEA come from the germline V gene. The length of the CDR3 is 14 residues. The CDR3, as DNA: TGTGCCAGCAGCTTAGATGTGGACCCCACAGGGGCTTTCTTT. It is translated as CASSLDVDPTGAFF.

The chain links TRBV11-2 to TRBJ2-2, with 11 bases identical to TRBD2. Trimming cost V 3 bases and J 6 bases; bases outside gene matches: 6. Per germline, CDR1 SGHAT and CDR2 FQNNGV. The length of the CDR3 is 16 residues. This CDR3 is CASSFLAGGHAGELFF. CDR3 coding DNA: TGTGCCAGCAGCTTCCTAGCGGGGGGTCACGCCGGGGAGCTGTTTTTT.

The chain carries TRBV30 and TRBJ1-2; maybe TRBD1 (6 bases). Trimming left V 2 bases short and J 8 bases short, with 15 bases between. Germline assignment: CDR1 GTSNPN and CDR2 SVGIG (reference sequence). This CDR3 is 13 amino acids long. The CDR3 DNA reads TGTGCCTGGAGTACGCAGGGGCGGGAGGGCTACACCTTC. Its translation is CAWSTQGREGYTF.

On this clone itself: The sample carries other DNA sequences with the same CDR3. The genes are TRBV5-1 and TRBJ1-1, with no clear D. The germline CDR1 and CDR2 sequences are SGHRS and YFSETQ. The V end was cut by 0 bases, the J end by 0 bases, with 9 bases between. The CDR3 extends over 15 amino acids. Here the CDR3 reads CASSLGTGMNTEAFF. The CDR3 coding sequence is TGCGCCAGCAGCTTGGGGACTGGGATGAACACTGAAGCTTTCTTT.

V gene TRBV11-2 combines with J gene TRBJ2-5; tentative D call: TRBD1 (6 bases). CDR3 length: 14 residues. V dropped 7 bases and J dropped 4 bases, with 16 bases sitting between them. Germline V gene data show CDR1 as SGHAT and CDR2 as FQNNGV. CDR3 in DNA: TGTGCCAGCACCAATCTAGGCAGGGGAGAGACCCAGTACTTC. Protein sequence: CASTNLGRGETQYF.

The chain recombines TRBV6-2 or TRBV6-3 with TRBJ1-1; D uncertain. The V end was cut by 4 bases, the J end by 9 bases, with 21 bases between. Germline CDR1 is MNHEY and CDR2 is SVGEGT. This CDR3 contains 15 residues. CDR3 sequence reads: CASSFHQVSPKQAFF. In DNA form, the CDR3 reads TGTGCCAGCAGTTTCCACCAGGTTTCACCGAAACAAGCTTTCTTT.

The chain combines TRBV19 with TRBJ1-6; 8 bases are a match to TRBD1. Per germline, CDR1 LNHDA and CDR2 SQIVND (reference sequence). J was trimmed by 7 bases and V by 5 bases; bases with no gene match: 4. This CDR3 contains 14 residues. CDR3 region: CASSQGTGNSPLHF. In nucleotides, the CDR3 is TGTGCCAGTAGTCAGGGGACAGGAAATTCACCCCTCCACTTT.

The J gene is TRBJ1-4, the V gene TRBV6-1, with D unresolved. Germline values: CDR1 MNHNS, CDR2 SASEGT. The V gene lost 2 bases and the J gene lost 1 base, with 8 bases spanning the gap. The length of the CDR3 is 15 residues. The CDR3: CASSEIGVTNEKLFF. The CDR3 coding sequence is TGTGCCAGCAGTGAAATCGGGGTAACTAATGAAAAACTGTTTTTT.

V is TRBV7-8 and J is TRBJ1-2; the D gene is possibly TRBD1 (5 bases). Germline V gene sequence: CDR1 SGHVS, CDR2 FQNEAQ. V lost 5 bases and J 4 bases, leaving 17 bases between the germline ends. The CDR3 totals 15 residues. The CDR3 DNA reads TGTGCCAGCAGCAACAGCGGGGCAGTTGCCTATGGCTACACCTTC. Translated, it gives CASSNSGAVAYGYTF.

The rearrangement joins TRBV9 to TRBJ2-3; no reliable D call. CDR3 size: 16 residues. Germline V gives CDR1 SGDLS, CDR2 YYNGEE. V shed 3 bases and J shed 0 bases, with 14 bases lying between them. This chain's CDR3 is CASSAGVLTSTDTQYF. CDR3 bases: TGTGCCAGCAGCGCCGGAGTGTTGACTAGCACAGATACGCAGTATTTT. Complete variable domain (other parts from reference TRBV9 and TRBJ2-3): DSGVTQTPKHLITATGQRVTLRCSPRSGDLSVYWYQQSLDQGLQFLIQYYNGEERAKGNILERFSAQQFPDLHSELNLSSLELGDSALYFCASSAGVLTSTDTQYFGPGTRLTVL.

The J gene is TRBJ1-5, the V gene TRBV30; TRBD1 matches 7 bases. There are 13 residues in the CDR3. With 1 base clipped from V and 4 bases from J, the junction kept 1 base outside the gene matches. Looked up from germline, CDR1 is GTSNPN and CDR2 is SVGIG (reference sequence). The CDR3 nucleotides are TGTGCCTGGAGTGAACAGGGGAATCAGCCCCAGCATTTT. This codes for CAWSEQGNQPQHF.

The V call is TRBV2, the J call TRBJ2-2, with D possibly matching TRBD1 (7 bases). Germline V gives CDR1 SNHLY, CDR2 FYNNEI. The V gene lost 6 bases and the J gene lost 3 bases, with 11 bases spanning the gap. The CDR3 loop spans 14 amino acids. The CDR3: CASRRDRDTGELFF. DNA of the CDR3: TGTGCCAGCAGGCGGGACAGAGACACCGGGGAGCTGTTTTTT.

The chain carries TRBV6-5 and TRBJ1-6; 8 nucleotides align to TRBD1. The CDR3 runs to 14 residues. CDR1 and CDR2 from the germline V gene are MNHEY and SVGAGI. Trimming removed 8 bases from V and 8 bases from J; junction bases left unmatched: 8. The CDR3 loop is CASCRQGNYSPLHF. CDR3 bases: TGTGCCAGCTGCCGACAGGGGAATTATTCACCCCTCCACTTT.

This clone has only one observation. The genes are TRBV2 and TRBJ2-7; 11 bases are shared with TRBD1. The V gene's germline CDR1 is SNHLY and CDR2 FYNNEI. This CDR3 has 15 amino acids. After removal of 6 bases from V and 2 bases from J, the junction contained 6 bases not matched to a gene. CDR3 region: CASRLVGQGAYEQYF. CDR3 bases: TGTGCCAGCAGATTGGTGGGACAGGGGGCCTACGAGCAGTACTTC.

V usage is TRBV7-3 and J usage is TRBJ1-4; a possible D gene is TRBD1 (5 bases). The CDR3 is made up of 17 amino acids. Germline V gene sequence: CDR1 SGHTA, CDR2 FQGTGA. V was cut by 8 bases and J by 5 bases, with 24 bases left in between. The CDR3 DNA is TGTGCCAGCCTTTCGGGGGACTGCCCCGTAGTCAATGAAAAACTGTTTTTT. Amino acid sequence: CASLSGDCPVVNEKLFF.

This clone was seen only once. V usage is TRBV30 and J usage is TRBJ2-7; D is possibly TRBD2 (6 bases). V shed 2 bases and J shed 1 base, with 12 bases lying between them. This CDR3 comprises 14 residues. From germline, CDR1 is GTSNPN and CDR2 SVGIG (reference sequence). The CDR3 DNA reads TGTGCCTGGAGTCAGCCAGGAGGGTCCTACGAGCAGTACTTC. Translation: CAWSQPGGSYEQYF.

The genes are TRBV5-5 and TRBJ2-7, with D uncertain. The germline gives CDR1 SGHKS, CDR2 YYEKEE (reference sequence). The CDR3 length is 12 residues. Trimming stripped 4 bases from V and 3 bases from J, with 8 bases between. The CDR3 spells CASSVDNYEQYF. CDR3 DNA: TGTGCCAGCAGCGTTGACAACTACGAGCAGTACTTC. Full variable domain (rest looked up from reference TRBV5-5 and TRBJ2-7): DAGVTQSPTHLIKTRGQQVTLRCSPISGHKSVSWYQQVLGQGPQFIFQYYEKEERGRGNFPDRFSARQFPNYSSELNVNALLLGDSALYLCASSVDNYEQYFGPGTRLTVT.

This chain links TRBV6-6 with TRBJ2-7; 9 bases map to TRBD2. J was trimmed by 7 bases and V by 3 bases; bases with no gene match: 7. This CDR3 contains 14 residues. From germline, CDR1 is MNHNY and CDR2 SVGAGI (reference sequence). CDR3 loop: CASSYAGGNLEQYF. Written as DNA, the CDR3 is TGTGCCAGCAGTTATGCGGGGGGGAACCTAGAGCAGTACTTC.

The chain carries TRBV9 and TRBJ1-1; D is ambiguous. Germline values: CDR1 SGDLS, CDR2 YYNGEE. Trimming removed 0 bases from V and 4 bases from J, with 13 bases in between. This CDR3 spans 15 amino acids. The CDR3 DNA reads TGTGCCAGCAGCGTAGGGCCGGGATCGGTCACTGAAGCTTTCTTT. The encoded protein is CASSVGPGSVTEAFF.